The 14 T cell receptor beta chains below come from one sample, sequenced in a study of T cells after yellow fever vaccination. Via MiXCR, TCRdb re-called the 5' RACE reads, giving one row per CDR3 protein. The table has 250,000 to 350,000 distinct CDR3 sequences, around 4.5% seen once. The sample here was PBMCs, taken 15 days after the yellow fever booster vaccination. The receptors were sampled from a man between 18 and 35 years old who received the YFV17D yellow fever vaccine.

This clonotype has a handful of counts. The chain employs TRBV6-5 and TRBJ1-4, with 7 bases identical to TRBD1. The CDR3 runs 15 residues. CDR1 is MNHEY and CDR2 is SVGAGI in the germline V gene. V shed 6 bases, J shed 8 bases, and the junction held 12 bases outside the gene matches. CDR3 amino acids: CASSPRGRSEEKLFF. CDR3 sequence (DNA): TGTGCCAGCAGCCCAAGGGGGCGGTCTGAGGAAAAACTGTTTTTT.

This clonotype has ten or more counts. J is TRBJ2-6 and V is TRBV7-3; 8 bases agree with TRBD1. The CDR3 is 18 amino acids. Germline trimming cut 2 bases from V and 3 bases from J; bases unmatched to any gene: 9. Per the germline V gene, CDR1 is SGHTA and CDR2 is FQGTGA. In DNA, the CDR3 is TGTGCCAGCAGCTTAGTAGCAGGGGGCTCTTATGGGGCCAACGTCCTGACTTTC. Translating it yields CASSLVAGGSYGANVLTF.

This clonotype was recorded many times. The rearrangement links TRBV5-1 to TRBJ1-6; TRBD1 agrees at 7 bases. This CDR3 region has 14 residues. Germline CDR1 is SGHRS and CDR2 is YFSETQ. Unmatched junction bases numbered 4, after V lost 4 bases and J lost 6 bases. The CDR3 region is CASSEGQFNSPLHF. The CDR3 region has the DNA TGCGCCAGCAGCGAGGGACAGTTTAATTCACCCCTCCACTTT.

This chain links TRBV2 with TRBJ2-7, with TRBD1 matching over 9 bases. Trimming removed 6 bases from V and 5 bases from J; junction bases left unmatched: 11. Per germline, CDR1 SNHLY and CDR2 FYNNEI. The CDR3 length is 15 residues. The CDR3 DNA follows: TGTGCCAGCAGGAGGGACCCCCGGGACAGGGACGAGCAGTACTTC. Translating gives CASRRDPRDRDEQYF. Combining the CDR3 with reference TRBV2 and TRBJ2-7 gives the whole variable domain EPEVTQTPSHQVTQMGQEVILRCVPISNHLYFYWYRQILGQKVEFLVSFYNNEISEKSEIFDDQFSVERPDGSNFTLKIRSTKLEDSAMYFCASRRDPRDRDEQYFGPGTRLTVT.

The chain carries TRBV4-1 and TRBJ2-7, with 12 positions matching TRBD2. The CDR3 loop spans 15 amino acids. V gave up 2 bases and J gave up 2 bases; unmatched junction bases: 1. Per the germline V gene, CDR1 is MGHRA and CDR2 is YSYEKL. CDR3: CASSQLAGGPYEQYF. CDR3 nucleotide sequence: TGCGCCAGCAGCCAACTAGCGGGGGGGCCCTACGAGCAGTACTTC.

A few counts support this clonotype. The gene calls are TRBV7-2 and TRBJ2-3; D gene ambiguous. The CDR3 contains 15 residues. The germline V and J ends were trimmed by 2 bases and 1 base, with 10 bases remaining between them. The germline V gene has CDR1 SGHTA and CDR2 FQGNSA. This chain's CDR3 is CASSLHRARTDTQYF. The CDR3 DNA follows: TGTGCCAGCAGCTTACATAGGGCCCGCACAGATACGCAGTATTTT.

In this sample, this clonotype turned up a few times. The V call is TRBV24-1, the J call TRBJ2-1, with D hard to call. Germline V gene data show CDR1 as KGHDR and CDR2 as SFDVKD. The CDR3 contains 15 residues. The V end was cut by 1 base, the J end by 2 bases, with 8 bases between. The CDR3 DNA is TGTGCCACCAGTGATTTTAAAACAGCCTACAATGAGCAGTTCTTC. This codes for CATSDFKTAYNEQFF.

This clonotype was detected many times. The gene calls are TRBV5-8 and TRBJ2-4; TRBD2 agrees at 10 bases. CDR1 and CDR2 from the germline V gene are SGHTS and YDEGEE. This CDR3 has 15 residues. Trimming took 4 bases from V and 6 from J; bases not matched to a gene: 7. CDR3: CASSTELAGGNIQYF. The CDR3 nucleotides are TGTGCCAGCAGCACGGAATTAGCGGGGGGAAACATTCAGTACTTC.

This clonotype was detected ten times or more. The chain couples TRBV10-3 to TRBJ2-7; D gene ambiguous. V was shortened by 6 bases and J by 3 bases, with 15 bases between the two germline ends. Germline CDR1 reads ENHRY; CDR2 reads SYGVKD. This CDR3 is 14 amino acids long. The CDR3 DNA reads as TGTGCCATCAGATCTGGAGTTGCCGGCTACGAGCAGTACGTC. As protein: CAIRSGVAGYEQYV.

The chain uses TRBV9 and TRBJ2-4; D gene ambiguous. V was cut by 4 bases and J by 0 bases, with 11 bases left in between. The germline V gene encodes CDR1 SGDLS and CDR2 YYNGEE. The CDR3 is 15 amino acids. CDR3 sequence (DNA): TGTGCCAGCAGCCCCCAGTTAGGAGCCAAAAACATTCAGTACTTC. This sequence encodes CASSPQLGAKNIQYF.

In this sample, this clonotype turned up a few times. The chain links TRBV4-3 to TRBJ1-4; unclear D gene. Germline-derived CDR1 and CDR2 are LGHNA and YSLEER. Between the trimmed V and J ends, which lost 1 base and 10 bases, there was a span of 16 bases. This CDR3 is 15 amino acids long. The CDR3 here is CASSQVAGSLGKLFF. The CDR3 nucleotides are TGCGCCAGCAGCCAAGTGGCAGGATCGCTTGGAAAACTGTTTTTT.

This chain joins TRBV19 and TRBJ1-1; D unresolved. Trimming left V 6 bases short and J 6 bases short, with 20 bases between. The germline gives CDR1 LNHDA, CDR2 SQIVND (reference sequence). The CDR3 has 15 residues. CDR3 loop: CASSPGPGLAPEAFF. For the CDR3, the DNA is TGTGCCAGTAGCCCGGGCCCCGGGTTAGCGCCTGAAGCTTTCTTT.

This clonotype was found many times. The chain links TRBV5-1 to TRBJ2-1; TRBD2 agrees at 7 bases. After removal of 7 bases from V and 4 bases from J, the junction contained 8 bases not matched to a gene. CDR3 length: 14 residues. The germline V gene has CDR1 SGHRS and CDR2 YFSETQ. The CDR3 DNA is TGCGCCAGCTCCAGCCGGGGGGAATACAATGAGCAGTTCTTC. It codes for CASSSRGEYNEQFF.

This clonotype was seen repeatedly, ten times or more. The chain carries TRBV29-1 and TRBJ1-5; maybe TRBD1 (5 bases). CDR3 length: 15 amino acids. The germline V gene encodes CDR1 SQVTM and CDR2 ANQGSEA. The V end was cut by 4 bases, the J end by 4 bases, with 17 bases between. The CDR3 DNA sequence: TGCAGCGTTGCCGATACGGGGGGAGAGAATCAGCCCCAGCATTTT. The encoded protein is CSVADTGGENQPQHF.